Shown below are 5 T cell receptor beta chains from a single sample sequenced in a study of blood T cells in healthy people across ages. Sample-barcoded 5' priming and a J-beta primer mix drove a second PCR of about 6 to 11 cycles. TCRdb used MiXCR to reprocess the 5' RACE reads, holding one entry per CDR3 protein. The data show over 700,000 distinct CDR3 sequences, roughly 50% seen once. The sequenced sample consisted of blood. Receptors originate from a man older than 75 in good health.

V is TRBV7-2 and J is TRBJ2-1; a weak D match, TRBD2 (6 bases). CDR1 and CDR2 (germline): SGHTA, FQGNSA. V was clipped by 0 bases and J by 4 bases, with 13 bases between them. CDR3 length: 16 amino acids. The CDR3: CASSLAPGVAYNEQFF. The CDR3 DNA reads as TGTGCCAGCAGCTTAGCGCCGGGGGTCGCGTACAATGAGCAGTTCTTC.

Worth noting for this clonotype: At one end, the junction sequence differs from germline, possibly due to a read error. The CDR3 DNA reads TGTGCCAGCAGCTTTAGTAGCCTGGGAGGGGCGTTCTCTCTCTTC. This codes for CASSFSSLGGAFSLF. This rearrangement joins TRBV7-2 to TRBJ2-1, with 7 bases identical to TRBD2. The CDR3 runs 15 residues. Germline CDR1 reads SGHTA; CDR2 reads FQGNSA.

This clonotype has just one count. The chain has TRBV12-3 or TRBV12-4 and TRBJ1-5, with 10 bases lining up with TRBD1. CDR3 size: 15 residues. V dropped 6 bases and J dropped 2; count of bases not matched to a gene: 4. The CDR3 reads CASRRGTGGNQPQHF. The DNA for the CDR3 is TGTGCCAGCAGGAGGGGGACAGGGGGCAATCAGCCCCAGCATTTT.

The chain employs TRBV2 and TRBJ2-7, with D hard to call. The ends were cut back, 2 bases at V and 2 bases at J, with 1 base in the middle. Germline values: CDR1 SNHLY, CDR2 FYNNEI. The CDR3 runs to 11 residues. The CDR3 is CASSEPYEQYF. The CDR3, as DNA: TGTGCCAGCAGTGAACCCTACGAGCAGTACTTC.

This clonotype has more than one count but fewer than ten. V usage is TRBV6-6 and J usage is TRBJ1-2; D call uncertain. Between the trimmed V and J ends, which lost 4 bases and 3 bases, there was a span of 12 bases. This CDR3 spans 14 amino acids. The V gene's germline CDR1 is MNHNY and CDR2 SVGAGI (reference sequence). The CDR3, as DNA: TGTGCCAGCAGTTCGAGCCCTGAGTACTATGGCTACACCTTC. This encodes CASSSSPEYYGYTF.